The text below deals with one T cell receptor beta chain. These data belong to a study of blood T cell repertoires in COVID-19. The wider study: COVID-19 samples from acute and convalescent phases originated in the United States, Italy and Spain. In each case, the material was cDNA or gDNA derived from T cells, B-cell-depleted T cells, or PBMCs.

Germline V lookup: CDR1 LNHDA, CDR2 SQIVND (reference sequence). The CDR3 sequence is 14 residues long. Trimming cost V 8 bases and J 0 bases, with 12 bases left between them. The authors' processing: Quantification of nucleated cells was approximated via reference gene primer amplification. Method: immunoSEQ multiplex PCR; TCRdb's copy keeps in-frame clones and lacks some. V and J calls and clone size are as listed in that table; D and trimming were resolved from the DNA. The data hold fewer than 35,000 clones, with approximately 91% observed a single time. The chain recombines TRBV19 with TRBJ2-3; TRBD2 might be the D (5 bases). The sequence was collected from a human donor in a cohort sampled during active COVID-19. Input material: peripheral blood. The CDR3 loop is CASAGRRSTDTQYF. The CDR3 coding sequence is TGTGCCAGTGCCGGTAGGAGGAGCACAGATACGCAGTATTTT.